The 27 T cell receptor beta chains presented below share a single source sample, sequenced in a study of regulatory T cells in long-lasting Graves disease. TCR beta libraries were built with iRepertoire HTBI primers and Arm-PCR of CDR3 regions. One entry per CDR3 protein, called by TCRdb with MiXCR from the multiplex PCR reads. The sample lists about 540,000 distinct CDR3 sequences; roughly 13% were seen once. Time point defined: newly diagnosed GD, antithyroid drugs for less than 3 months. The authors made the TCR library using RNA they extracted from PBMCs. The same data also went into a second study, on T cells in Graves' hyperthyroidism and ophthalmopathy.

Sequencing was performed on peripheral blood mononuclear cells (PBMCs), taken at new diagnosis, from a patient treated with antithyroid drugs. Every receptor here comes from a young man with Graves disease.

This chain uses TRBV20-1 with TRBJ2-2, with 9 positions matching TRBD2. The CDR3 has 16 residues. The germline CDR1 and CDR2 sequences are DFQATT and SNEGSKA (reference sequence). After removal of 0 bases from V and 7 bases from J, the junction contained 9 bases not matched to a gene. The chain's CDR3 is CSARDSLAGYIGELFF. In nucleotides, the CDR3 is TGCAGTGCTAGAGATTCGCTAGCGGGGTACATCGGGGAGCTGTTTTTT.

This clonotype was seen ten or more times. DNA of the CDR3: TGTGCCAGCAGTCGCAGGGGATACACAGATACGCAGTATTTT. Translation: CASSRRGYTDTQYF. V is TRBV28 and J is TRBJ2-3, with TRBD1 as a possible D gene (6 bases). Looked up from germline, CDR1 is MDHEN and CDR2 is SYDVKM. V was clipped by 5 bases and J by 2 bases, with 11 bases between them. The CDR3 totals 14 residues.

This clonotype was detected only a few times. A clone one base away is much larger, so this may be a read error. The V gene is TRBV5-1, the J gene TRBJ2-1; 9 nucleotides align to TRBD1. The CDR3 spans 15 residues. CDR1 SGHRS and CDR2 YFSETQ come from the germline V gene. The CDR3 loop is CASSLEDRGHNGQFF. The CDR3 nucleotides are TGCGCCAGCAGCTTGGAGGACAGGGGCCACAATGGGCAGTTCTTC.

This clonotype was found many times. This chain connects TRBV11-2 to TRBJ2-7, with a weak D call TRBD1 (6 bases). From germline, CDR1 is SGHAT and CDR2 FQNNGV. The CDR3 is made up of 13 amino acids. The V end was cut by 5 bases, the J end by 7 bases, with 15 bases between. DNA of the CDR3: TGTGCCAGCAGCCGGGACATGGTTTGGGAGCAGTACTTC. This sequence encodes CASSRDMVWEQYF.

The sample holds many counts of this clonotype. This rearrangement joins TRBV24-1 to TRBJ2-7, with D possibly matching TRBD2 (6 bases). Trimming removed 6 bases from V and 1 base from J, with 15 bases in between. The CDR3 contains 15 residues. Germline loops: CDR1 KGHDR, CDR2 SFDVKD. CDR3 in DNA: TGTGCCACCAGTAACAACCGGGACTCGTCCTACGAGCAGTACTTC. Its translation: CATSNNRDSSYEQYF.

This clonotype was seen repeatedly, ten times or more. This rearrangement joins TRBV2 to TRBJ2-7, with a possible D match to TRBD1 (8 bases). CDR1 and CDR2 (germline): SNHLY, FYNNEI. The length of the CDR3 is 14 residues. The ends were cut back, 6 bases at V and 2 bases at J, with 14 bases in the middle. The CDR3 region is CASRAGQVPYEQYF. CDR3 coding DNA: TGTGCCAGCAGAGCGGGACAGGTACCCTACGAGCAGTACTTC.

This clonotype has ten or more counts. The V call is TRBV6-1, the J call TRBJ2-7; 10 bases are shared with TRBD2. V was pared by 8 bases and J by 4 bases, with 8 bases of the junction left unmatched. Germline loops: CDR1 MNHNS, CDR2 SASEGT. The CDR3 is 14 amino acids. CDR3 DNA sequence: TGTGCCAGCCGCTACCAAGCGGGAGGGTACGAGCAGTACTTC. Translated, it gives CASRYQAGGYEQYF.

This clonotype was found a few times. V gene TRBV5-4 combines with J gene TRBJ2-7; TRBD2 agrees at 14 bases. CDR1 SGHNT and CDR2 YYREEE come from the germline V gene (reference sequence). CDR3 size: 18 residues. J lost 7 bases, V lost 4 bases, and 16 bases had no gene match. The CDR3 spells CASSDPGGTSGRRGEQYF. DNA for the CDR3: TGTGCCAGCAGCGACCCAGGGGGGACTAGCGGGAGAAGAGGGGAGCAGTACTTC.

This clonotype was counted only a few times. The chain is built from TRBV6-1 and TRBJ1-1, with D unclear. The length of the CDR3 is 15 residues. V lost 5 bases to trimming and J lost 0 bases, with 13 bases between them. Per the germline V gene, CDR1 is MNHNS and CDR2 is SASEGT. The CDR3 is CASSPYINMNTEAFF. The CDR3 coding sequence is TGTGCCAGCAGTCCCTACATAAACATGAACACTGAAGCTTTCTTT.

This clonotype was counted at least ten times. The rearrangement joins TRBV5-1 to TRBJ2-5; 12 bases are a match to TRBD1. Germline CDR1 SGHRS, CDR2 YFSETQ. The length of the CDR3 is 13 residues. V trimming: 7 bases; J trimming: 3 bases; junction bases outside the gene matches: 1. The chain's CDR3 is CASGTGGEETQYF. Here the CDR3 DNA reads TGCGCCAGCGGGACAGGGGGCGAAGAGACCCAGTACTTC.

In its sample, this clonotype was seen many times. The chain links TRBV7-9 to TRBJ2-3; D may be TRBD2 (6 bases). CDR1 is SEHNR, CDR2 FQNEAQ, per germline (reference sequence). V dropped 3 bases and J dropped 2 bases, with 15 bases sitting between them. This CDR3 is built from 16 residues. This chain's CDR3 is CASSLRLESFTDTQYF. The CDR3 nucleotides read TGTGCCAGCAGCTTGCGACTAGAATCATTCACAGATACGCAGTATTTT.

The table lists this clonotype with many counts. This chain connects TRBV20-1 to TRBJ2-1; a possible D gene is TRBD2 (7 bases). The CDR3 length is 19 residues. V was clipped by 2 bases and J by 2 bases, with 25 bases between them. CDR1 is DFQATT, CDR2 SNEGSKA, per germline (reference sequence). CDR3 coding DNA: TGCAGTGCTAGACCCCTCGGTGGGGGGGCCGCTGGCACCTACAATGAGCAGTTCTTC. It codes for CSARPLGGGAAGTYNEQFF.

J is TRBJ1-1 and V is TRBV6-1, with D tentatively TRBD1 (5 bases). Trimming left V 5 bases short and J 5 bases short, with 12 bases between. CDR1 MNHNS and CDR2 SASEGT come from the germline V gene. The CDR3 is made up of 13 amino acids. The CDR3 region is CASSTWGGTEAFF. For the CDR3, the DNA is TGTGCCAGCAGTACATGGGGGGGGACTGAAGCTTTCTTT.

This clonotype was seen many times. The CDR3 spells CASSGDVNWFF. CDR3 bases: TGTGCCAGTAGCGGGGACGTAAATTGGTTCTTC. The chain couples TRBV6-2 or TRBV6-3 to TRBJ2-1; 8 positions agree with TRBD2. This CDR3 has 11 amino acids. CDR1 and CDR2 (germline): MNHEY, SVGEGT. The V segment lost 9 bases and the J segment 15 bases; nucleotides outside the gene matches: 10.

This clonotype was counted at least ten times. This sequence joins TRBV30 and TRBJ2-5; D is possibly TRBD2 (6 bases). Per the germline V gene, CDR1 is GTSNPN and CDR2 is SVGIG (reference sequence). V gave up 4 bases and J gave up 5 bases, with 14 bases separating them. The CDR3 length is 13 residues. The CDR3 DNA reads as TGTGCCTGGAATCTCGGGAGTGAGGAGACCCAGTACTTC. Translation gives CAWNLGSEETQYF.

About this clonotype itself: A clone one base away is much larger, so this may be a read error. V is TRBV20-1 and J is TRBJ2-5; possibly TRBD2 for D (5 bases). Germline CDR1 is DFQATT and CDR2 is SNEGSKA (reference sequence). This CDR3 has 13 residues. The CDR3 loop reads CSTRAGYVETQYF. The CDR3 DNA is TGCAGTACTAGAGCAGGATATGTGGAGACCCAGTACTTC.

The J gene is TRBJ2-5, the V gene TRBV5-1; 7 bases fit TRBD2. The CDR3 sequence is 15 residues long. Germline trimming cut 4 bases from V and 4 bases from J; bases unmatched to any gene: 10. CDR1 and CDR2 from the germline V gene are SGHRS and YFSETQ. The CDR3 loop reads CASSIGTTFVETQYF. The CDR3 region has the DNA TGCGCCAGCAGCATAGGGACTACGTTCGTAGAGACCCAGTACTTC.

In its sample, this clonotype was seen many times. This chain uses TRBV30 with TRBJ1-5; D is uncertain. The germline gives CDR1 GTSNPN, CDR2 SVGIG (reference sequence). The CDR3 totals 16 residues. The V end was cut by 1 base, the J end by 4 bases, with 17 bases between. This chain's CDR3 is CAWSGPGGGVNQPQHF. In DNA, the CDR3 is TGTGCCTGGAGTGGCCCCGGAGGAGGCGTTAATCAGCCCCAGCATTTT. Full variable domain (missing parts from reference TRBV30 and TRBJ1-5): SQTIHQWPATLVQPVGSPLSLECTVEGTSNPNLYWYRQAAGRGLQLLFYSVGIGQISSEVPQNLSASRPQDRQFILSSKKLLLSDSGFYLCAWSGPGGGVNQPQHFGDGTRLSIL.

This clonotype was recorded at least ten times. The chain uses TRBV15 and TRBJ2-5; no definite D call. V dropped 3 bases and J dropped 3 bases, with 11 bases sitting between them. CDR3 length equals 14 residues. Germline CDR1 LNHNV, CDR2 YYDKDF (reference sequence). The CDR3 nucleotides are TGTGCCACCAGCAGTCTGCGCGGCGAAGAGACCCAGTACTTC. Its translation: CATSSLRGEETQYF.

A few counts support this clonotype. A junction boundary mismatches the germline segment, possibly from a read error. The genes are TRBV6-9 and TRBJ2-7; D ambiguous. Germline CDR1 reads MNHGY; CDR2 reads SVAAGI. This CDR3 spans 14 amino acids. CDR3 protein: CAGSYRAVLYEQYF. The CDR3 DNA follows: TGTGCCGGCAGTTACCGCGCGGTACTCTACGAGCAGTACTTC.

This clonotype was recorded many times. The chain recombines TRBV6-2 or TRBV6-3 with TRBJ2-2, with 10 bases that match TRBD2. Germline V gene data show CDR1 as MNHEY and CDR2 as SVGEGT. The CDR3 is 14 residues long. Unmatched junction bases numbered 6, after V lost 8 bases and J lost 6 bases. The CDR3 protein is CASQREGYAGELFF. The DNA for the CDR3 is TGTGCCAGCCAGCGGGAGGGCTATGCCGGGGAGCTGTTTTTT.

This clonotype was picked up one time. A much larger clone differs from this one at a single base, so this may be a read error. In nucleotides, the CDR3 is TGTGCCAGCAGCCCCGTCGACAAGGACACCGAAGCTTTCTTT. Its translation: CASSPVDKDTEAFF. This chain links TRBV12-3 or TRBV12-4 with TRBJ1-1; tentatively, D is TRBD1 (5 bases). The CDR3 length is 14 residues.

This clonotype was seen at least ten times. A far larger clone differs by one base, so this is likely a read error. The chain couples TRBV30 to TRBJ2-1; the D call may be TRBD1 or TRBD2 (5 bases each). This CDR3 has 12 residues. Per the germline V gene, CDR1 is GTSNPN and CDR2 is SVGIG (reference sequence). V lost 5 bases and J lost 10, with 15 bases in between. CDR3 nucleotides: TGTGCCTGGGGGGCAGGGACCCAAGAGCAGTTCTTC. Translating gives CAWGAGTQEQFF. Full variable domain (outside the CDR3, taken from reference TRBV30 and TRBJ2-1): SQTIHQWPATLVQPVGSPLSLECTVEGTSNPNLYWYRQAAGRGLQLLFYSVGIGQISSEVPQNLSASRPQDRQFILSSKKLLLSDSGFYLCAWGAGTQEQFFGPGTRLTVL.

This CDR3 is CASSLWGNSPLHF. The CDR3 nucleotides read TGTGCCAGCAGTTTATGGGGTAATTCACCCCTCCACTTT. The chain couples TRBV12-3 or TRBV12-4 to TRBJ1-6; D unresolved. This CDR3 comprises 13 residues. V lost 2 bases to trimming and J lost 6 bases, with 5 bases between them.

This clonotype was recorded a few times. The rearrangement joins TRBV27 to TRBJ2-7, with D perhaps TRBD2 (6 bases). Germline V gene data show CDR1 as MNHEY and CDR2 as SMNVEV (reference sequence). V lost 3 bases to trimming and J lost 5 bases, with 14 bases between them. This CDR3 contains 14 residues. The chain's CDR3 is CASSFSREANEQYF. The CDR3 nucleotides are TGTGCCAGCAGTTTTAGCAGGGAGGCCAACGAGCAGTACTTC.

Ten or more counts support this clonotype. The genes are TRBV2 and TRBJ2-7, with 14 bases that match TRBD2. CDR3 size: 18 residues. Trimming took 8 bases from V and 0 from J; bases not matched to a gene: 12. CDR1 is SNHLY, CDR2 FYNNEI, per germline. CDR3 region: CASYGTSGSKGLSYEQYF. For the CDR3, the DNA is TGTGCCAGCTACGGGACTAGCGGGAGCAAAGGGCTCTCCTACGAGCAGTACTTC.

This chain links TRBV25-1 with TRBJ2-1, with D perhaps matching TRBD2 (5 bases). The CDR3 is made up of 15 amino acids. Germline lookup yields CDR1 MGHDK and CDR2 SYGVNS. The V gene lost 3 bases and the J gene lost 0 bases, with 9 bases spanning the gap. The CDR3 nucleotides read TGTGCCAGCAGTGACGTTGGACTCTCCTACAATGAGCAGTTCTTC. As protein: CASSDVGLSYNEQFF. The full variable domain, its missing parts supplied by reference TRBV25-1 and TRBJ2-1, is EADIYQTPRYLVIGTGKKITLECSQTMGHDKMYWYQQDPGMELHLIHYSYGVNSTEKGDLSSESTVSRIRTEHFPLTLESARPSHTSQYLCASSDVGLSYNEQFFGPGTRLTVL.